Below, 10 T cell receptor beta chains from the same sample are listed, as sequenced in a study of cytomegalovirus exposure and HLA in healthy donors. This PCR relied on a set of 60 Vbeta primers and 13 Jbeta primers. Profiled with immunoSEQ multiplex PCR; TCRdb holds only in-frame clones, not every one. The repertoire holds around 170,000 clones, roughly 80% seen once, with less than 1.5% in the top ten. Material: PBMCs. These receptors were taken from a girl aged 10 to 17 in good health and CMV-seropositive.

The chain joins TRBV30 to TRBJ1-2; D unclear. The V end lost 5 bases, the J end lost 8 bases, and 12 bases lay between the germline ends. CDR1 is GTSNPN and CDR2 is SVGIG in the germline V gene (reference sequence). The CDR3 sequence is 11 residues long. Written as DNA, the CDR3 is TGTGCCTGGGGAGGGCAGAGGGGCTACACCTTC. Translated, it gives CAWGGQRGYTF.

CDR3 nucleotide sequence: TGTGCCACCAGCTCCCCCGTCGACTCGAAATCCTACGAGCAGTACTTC. It yields the protein CATSSPVDSKSYEQYF. The V call is TRBV15, the J call TRBJ2-7; D gene unclear. The CDR3 is 16 residues long. The ends were cut back, 5 bases at V and 1 base at J, with 18 bases in the middle. Per the germline V gene, CDR1 is LNHNV and CDR2 is YYDKDF (reference sequence).

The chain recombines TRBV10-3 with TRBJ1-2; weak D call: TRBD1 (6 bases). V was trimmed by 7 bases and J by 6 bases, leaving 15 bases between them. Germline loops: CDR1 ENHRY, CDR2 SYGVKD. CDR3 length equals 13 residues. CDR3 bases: TGTGCCATCACCCGAGGGGGTTGGGATGGCTACACCTTC. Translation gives CAITRGGWDGYTF.

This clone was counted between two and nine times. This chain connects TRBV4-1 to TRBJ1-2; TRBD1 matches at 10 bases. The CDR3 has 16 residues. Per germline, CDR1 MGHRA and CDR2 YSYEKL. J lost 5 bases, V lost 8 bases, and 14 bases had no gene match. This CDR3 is CASYKAGTGVRYGYTF. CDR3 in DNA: TGCGCCAGCTATAAAGCCGGGACAGGGGTTCGGTATGGCTACACCTTC.

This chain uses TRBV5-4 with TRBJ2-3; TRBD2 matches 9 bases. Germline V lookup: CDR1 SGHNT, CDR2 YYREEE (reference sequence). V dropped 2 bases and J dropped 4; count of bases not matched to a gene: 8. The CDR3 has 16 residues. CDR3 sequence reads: CASSFRTSALADTQYF. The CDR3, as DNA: TGTGCCAGCAGCTTTAGGACTAGCGCCCTTGCAGATACGCAGTATTTT.

The CDR3 region is CASSLGGRDYEQYF. The CDR3 DNA follows: TGTGCCAGCAGTTTGGGGGGGCGAGACTACGAGCAGTACTTC. The V gene is TRBV27, the J gene TRBJ2-7, with D tentatively TRBD2 (7 bases). V was cut by 3 bases and J by 3 bases, with 12 bases left in between. The V gene's germline CDR1 is MNHEY and CDR2 SMNVEV (reference sequence). The CDR3 has 14 amino acids.

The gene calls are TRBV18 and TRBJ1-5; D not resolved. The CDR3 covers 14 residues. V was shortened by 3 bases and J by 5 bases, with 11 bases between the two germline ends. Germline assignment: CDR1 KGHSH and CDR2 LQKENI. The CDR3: CASSPAGRDQPQHF. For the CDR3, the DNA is TGTGCCAGCTCACCGGCGGGCAGAGATCAGCCCCAGCATTTT. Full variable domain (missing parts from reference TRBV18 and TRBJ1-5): NAGVMQNPRHLVRRRGQEARLRCSPMKGHSHVYWYRQLPEEGLKFMVYLQKENIIDESGMPKERFSAEFPKEGPSILRIQQVVRGDSAAYFCASSPAGRDQPQHFGDGTRLSIL.

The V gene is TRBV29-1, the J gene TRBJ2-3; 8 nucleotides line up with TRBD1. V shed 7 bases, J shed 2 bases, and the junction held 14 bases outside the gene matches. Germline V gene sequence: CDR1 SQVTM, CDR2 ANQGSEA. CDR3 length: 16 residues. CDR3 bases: TGCAGCGCCGAACTTCCTGACAGGGGACCCACAGATACGCAGTATTTT. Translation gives CSAELPDRGPTDTQYF.

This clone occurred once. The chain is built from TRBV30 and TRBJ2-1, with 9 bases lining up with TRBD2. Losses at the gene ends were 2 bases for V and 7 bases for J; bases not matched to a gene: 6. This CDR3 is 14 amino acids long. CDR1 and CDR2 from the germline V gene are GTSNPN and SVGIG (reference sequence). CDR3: CAWSMGLAGNEQFF. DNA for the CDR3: TGTGCCTGGAGTATGGGACTAGCAGGGAATGAGCAGTTCTTC. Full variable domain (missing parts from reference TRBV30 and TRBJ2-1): SQTIHQWPATLVQPVGSPLSLECTVEGTSNPNLYWYRQAAGRGLQLLFYSVGIGQISSEVPQNLSASRPQDRQFILSSKKLLLSDSGFYLCAWSMGLAGNEQFFGPGTRLTVL.

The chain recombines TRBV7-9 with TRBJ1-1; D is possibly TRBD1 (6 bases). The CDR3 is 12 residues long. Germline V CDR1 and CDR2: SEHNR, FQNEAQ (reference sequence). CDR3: CAGAGPNTEAFF. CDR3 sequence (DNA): TGTGCGGGGGCAGGACCCAACACTGAAGCTTTCTTT.